This T cell receptor beta chain was recovered during a study of blood T cell repertoires in COVID-19. Study overall: The United States, Italy and Spain were the sources of the acute and convalescent COVID-19 samples. Sources were T cells, B-cell-depleted T cells, or PBMCs; the material itself was cDNA or gDNA.

Per the original data handling: Scientists estimated how many nucleated cells there were by amplifying reference gene primers. Here immunoSEQ multiplex PCR was the method, and the copy in TCRdb shows in-frame clones only, minus some. V, J and clone size are those of that table, while D and trimming were read from the DNA. Counted here are about 71,000 clones, more than 70% occurring once; the ten biggest clones make up 6.9%. There are 12 residues in the CDR3. V lost 5 bases and J 4 bases, leaving 9 bases between the germline ends. The TCR comes from a man in his fifties or sixties with active COVID-19. The J gene is TRBJ2-7, the V gene TRBV12-3 or TRBV12-4, with D perhaps TRBD2 (6 bases). Sample: peripheral blood. CDR3 protein: CASSLGTYEQYV. The CDR3 nucleotides are TGTGCCAGCAGTCTCGGGACTTACGAGCAGTACGTC.